This T cell receptor beta chain stems from a study of shared clonotypes between healthy human individuals. The CDR3 is 13 residues long. V was clipped by 6 bases and J by 9 bases, with 17 bases between them. From germline, CDR1 is MNHEY and CDR2 SVGAGI. Profiling relied on immunoSEQ multiplex PCR, and the TCRdb table lists in-frame clones only, not all of them. This table holds over 1.4 million clones, around 97% found once. V is TRBV6-5 and J is TRBJ1-1; possibly TRBD1 for D (5 bases). The clonotype was recovered from a man younger than 40 in good health. The source material was naive CD4+ T cells sorted from blood. Subset here: CD45RA+ positively selected. CDR3 nucleotide sequence: TGTGCCAGCAGAGATGGCGGGGCGTCGCAAGCTTTCTTT. The encoded protein is CASRDGGASQAFF.